Following are 9 T cell receptor beta chains from one sample sequenced in a study of blood T cell repertoires in COVID-19. The assay was immunoSEQ multiplex PCR, and TCRdb's table has in-frame clones only and misses some. The data show over 450,000 clones, roughly 89% seen once. The sample comprised peripheral blood. The receptors were gathered from a man younger than 30 with COVID-19, enrolled during active disease.

The chain employs TRBV2 and TRBJ1-2; TRBD1 matches at 9 bases. J gave up 2 bases and V 3 bases, and 4 bases lay outside the gene matches. Germline CDR1 is SNHLY and CDR2 is FYNNEI. The CDR3 loop spans 15 amino acids. The CDR3 loop is CASSDNRGQNYGYTF. In DNA form, the CDR3 reads TGTGCCAGCAGTGATAACAGGGGGCAGAACTATGGCTACACCTTC. Using reference TRBV2 and TRBJ1-2 for the parts outside the CDR3, the full variable domain is EPEVTQTPSHQVTQMGQEVILRCVPISNHLYFYWYRQILGQKVEFLVSFYNNEISEKSEIFDDQFSVERPDGSNFTLKIRSTKLEDSAMYFCASSDNRGQNYGYTFGSGTRLTVV.

The CDR3 nucleotides are TGTGCCAGCAGTCCCTCGCAGGCCTACGAGCAGTACTTC. Translated: CASSPSQAYEQYF. The chain links TRBV13 to TRBJ2-7; D is unresolved. The CDR3 runs to 13 residues. V was pared by 6 bases and J by 2 bases, with 11 bases between. Looked up from germline, CDR1 is PRHDT and CDR2 is FYEKMQ (reference sequence).

This chain joins TRBV5-1 and TRBJ2-3, with 8 bases fitting TRBD1. V gave up 3 bases and J gave up 14 bases; unmatched junction bases: 11. There are 13 residues in the CDR3. The germline V gene has CDR1 SGHRS and CDR2 YFSETQ. CDR3: CASSWDGQGTWYF. The CDR3 DNA reads TGCGCCAGCAGCTGGGACGGACAGGGAACGTGGTATTTT. Full variable domain (outside the CDR3, taken from reference TRBV5-1 and TRBJ2-3): KAGVTQTPRYLIKTRGQQVTLSCSPISGHRSVSWYQQTPGQGLQFLFEYFSETQRNKGNFPGRFSGRQFSNSRSEMNVSTLELGDSALYLCASSWDGQGTWYFGPGTRLTVL.

The genes are TRBV13 and TRBJ2-7; 12 positions agree with TRBD1. Trimming removed 5 bases from V and 4 bases from J; junction bases left unmatched: 6. This CDR3 has 15 amino acids. The germline V gene encodes CDR1 PRHDT and CDR2 FYEKMQ (reference sequence). The CDR3 sequence: CASSPRDRGPYEQYF. For the CDR3, the DNA is TGTGCCAGCAGCCCAAGGGACAGGGGGCCATACGAGCAGTACTTC.

The chain uses TRBV6-5 and TRBJ2-6; TRBD1 might be the D (6 bases). Per germline, CDR1 MNHEY and CDR2 SVGAGI. The CDR3 is 15 amino acids. With 6 bases removed from V and 0 bases from J, the gap between germline ends came to 9 bases. CDR3 residues: CASSPGVSGANVLTF. DNA of the CDR3: TGTGCCAGCAGCCCAGGGGTCTCTGGGGCCAACGTCCTGACTTTC.

The chain links TRBV29-1 to TRBJ2-1; TRBD2 matches 11 bases. This CDR3 has 13 amino acids. From germline, CDR1 is SQVTM and CDR2 ANQGSEA. V dropped 5 bases and J dropped 9; count of bases not matched to a gene: 6. CDR3 sequence reads: CSVYRLAGPEQFF. The CDR3 DNA sequence: TGCAGCGTTTACCGACTAGCGGGGCCTGAGCAGTTCTTC.

This chain joins TRBV7-9 and TRBJ2-1, with a weak D call TRBD2 (6 bases). V was trimmed by 3 bases and J by 7 bases, leaving 16 bases between them. Germline values: CDR1 SEHNR, CDR2 FQNEAQ (reference sequence). The length of the CDR3 is 15 residues. CDR3: CASSFSGPGMNEQFF. The CDR3 DNA is TGTGCCAGCAGCTTTAGCGGCCCCGGGATGAATGAGCAGTTCTTC.

V is TRBV7-9 and J is TRBJ2-1, with D tentatively TRBD2 (5 bases). The CDR3 is made up of 16 amino acids. Trimming removed 4 bases at V and 0 bases at J, with 13 bases between. Looked up from germline, CDR1 is SEHNR and CDR2 is FQNEAQ (reference sequence). The chain's CDR3 is CASSSSGFSSYNEQFF. The CDR3 coding sequence is TGTGCCAGCAGCTCGAGCGGCTTTAGCTCCTACAATGAGCAGTTCTTC.

The chain uses TRBV12-3 or TRBV12-4 and TRBJ1-2; D is unclear. The CDR3 is made up of 13 amino acids. V lost 0 bases and J lost 6, with 8 bases in between. The CDR3 nucleotides are TGTGCCAGCAGTTTAGCGCGGAAGGATGGCTACACCTTC. Its protein is CASSLARKDGYTF.